One and the same sample provided the 4 T cell receptor beta chains below, sequenced in a study of T cell changes during pregnancy in multiple sclerosis. The data were produced by immunoSEQ multiplex PCR, yet TCRdb's version contains in-frame clones alone and is incomplete. The data contain 40,000 to 55,000 clones, about 90% of them seen just once; the ten biggest clones take up about 8.1%. Sequencing used CD8+ T cells from peripheral blood mononuclear cells, obtained after pregnancy. The source is a female donor with multiple sclerosis, enrolled in a pregnancy study.

V and J are TRBV5-4 and TRBJ1-2, with D tentatively TRBD1 (6 bases). Per the germline V gene, CDR1 is SGHNT and CDR2 is YYREEE (reference sequence). V lost 3 bases and J lost 4, with 10 bases in between. The CDR3 runs to 13 residues. The CDR3 region has the DNA TGTGCCAGCAGCTCACAGGGAGCCTATGGCTACACCTTC. Translated: CASSSQGAYGYTF.

This clone was seen a single time. This chain connects TRBV7-6 to TRBJ1-1, with D perhaps matching TRBD1 (5 bases). Germline V CDR1 and CDR2: SGHVS, FNYEAQ. V lost 5 bases to trimming and J lost 3 bases, with 13 bases between them. The CDR3 extends over 14 amino acids. CDR3 sequence reads: CASSLERGYTEAFF. CDR3 coding DNA: TGTGCCAGCAGCCTAGAGCGGGGCTACACTGAAGCTTTCTTT.

The chain uses TRBV5-1 and TRBJ2-1, with 13 bases aligning to TRBD2. This CDR3 region has 17 residues. V lost 0 bases and J lost 10; bases outside the gene matches: 10. Germline V gene data show CDR1 as SGHRS and CDR2 as YFSETQ. This chain's CDR3 is CASSLGRTSGSGHEQFF. Here the CDR3 DNA reads TGCGCCAGCAGCTTGGGAAGGACTAGCGGGAGTGGGCACGAGCAGTTCTTC. The variable domain in full, with the rest retrieved from reference TRBV5-1 and TRBJ2-1, is KAGVTQTPRYLIKTRGQQVTLSCSPISGHRSVSWYQQTPGQGLQFLFEYFSETQRNKGNFPGRFSGRQFSNSRSEMNVSTLELGDSALYLCASSLGRTSGSGHEQFFGPGTRLTVL.

The rearrangement joins TRBV4-1 to TRBJ2-1; 8 nucleotides agree with TRBD2. The CDR3 has 16 residues. The V segment lost 6 bases and the J segment 9 bases; nucleotides outside the gene matches: 16. Germline CDR1 and CDR2: MGHRA and YSYEKL. CDR3 region: CASRIEGGGLGSEQFF. For the CDR3, the DNA is TGCGCCAGCAGGATTGAAGGCGGGGGACTAGGGTCTGAGCAGTTCTTC.